This T cell receptor (beta chain) is from a study of CD8 T cells in ankylosing spondylitis. Study-wide results and caveats: Both synovial fluid and blood in reactive arthritis had previously been reported to carry some motif variants. Blood of patients with ankylosing spondylitis appeared to be characterized by a TCR beta motif of eight highly homologous variants.

TCRdb reprocessed the 5' RACE reads with MiXCR, giving one entry per CDR3 protein. The repertoire holds roughly 350,000 distinct CDR3 sequences, around 8% seen once, with approximately 15% in the top ten. Comment on this clonotype: Its antigen is unidentified.

V trimming: 3 bases; J trimming: 8 bases; junction bases outside the gene matches: 9. Looked up from germline, CDR1 is KGHSH and CDR2 is LQKENI. This CDR3 has 14 residues. The origin of this receptor is a male donor with ankylosing spondylitis. V usage is TRBV18 and J usage is TRBJ2-7; 8 bases are shared with TRBD2. Input material: blood, either unsorted or a sorted T cell fraction (not recorded which). The CDR3 spells CASSPGGGKSQQYF. The CDR3 bases are TGTGCCAGCTCACCCGGGGGGGGGAAGAGTCAGCAGTACTTC.